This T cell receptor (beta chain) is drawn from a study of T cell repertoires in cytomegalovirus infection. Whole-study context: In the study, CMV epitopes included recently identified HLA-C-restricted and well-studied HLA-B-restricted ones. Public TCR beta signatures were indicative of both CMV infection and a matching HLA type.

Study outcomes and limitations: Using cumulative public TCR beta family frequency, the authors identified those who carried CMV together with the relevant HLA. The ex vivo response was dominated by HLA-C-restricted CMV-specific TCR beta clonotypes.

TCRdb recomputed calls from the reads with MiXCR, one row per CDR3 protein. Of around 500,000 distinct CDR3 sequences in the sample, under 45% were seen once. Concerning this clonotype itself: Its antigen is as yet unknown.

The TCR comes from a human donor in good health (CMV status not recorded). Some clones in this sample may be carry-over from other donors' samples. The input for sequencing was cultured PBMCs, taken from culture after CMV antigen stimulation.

CDR3 residues: CASSLADRGLRYQETQYF. The CDR3 nucleotides are TGTGCCAGCAGCTTAGCCGACAGGGGACTACGGTACCAAGAGACCCAGTACTTC. The chain links TRBV7-2 to TRBJ2-5; D is perhaps TRBD1 (8 bases). This CDR3 is 18 amino acids long. From germline, CDR1 is SGHTA and CDR2 FQGNSA. V lost 0 bases to trimming and J lost 0 bases, with 17 bases between them. The full variable domain, rest sourced from reference TRBV7-2 and TRBJ2-5, is GAGVSQSPSNKVTEKGKDVELRCDPISGHTALYWYRQSLGQGLEFLIYFQGNSAPDKSGLPSDRFSAERTGGSVSTLTIQRTQQEDSAVYLCASSLADRGLRYQETQYFGPGTRLLVL.